The 23 T cell receptor beta chains below come from one sample, sequenced in a study of blood T cell repertoires in COVID-19. Assay used: immunoSEQ multiplex PCR; TCRdb lists only in-frame clones, some missing. The table records 200,000 to 250,000 clones, roughly 85% of them present only once. The material sequenced was PBMCs or T cells enriched from blood (not recorded which). These receptors were taken from a woman between 50 and 59 years old with acute COVID-19.

The chain couples TRBV5-1 to TRBJ2-7, with a tentative D call TRBD2 (7 bases). This CDR3 region has 16 residues. In germline, CDR1 is SGHRS, CDR2 YFSETQ. V lost 0 bases to trimming and J lost 4 bases, with 17 bases between them. CDR3 coding DNA: TGCGCCAGCAGCTTGGCCCCGGGGGGCTTAACGTACGAGCAGTACTTC. As protein: CASSLAPGGLTYEQYF. Full variable domain (missing parts from reference TRBV5-1 and TRBJ2-7): KAGVTQTPRYLIKTRGQQVTLSCSPISGHRSVSWYQQTPGQGLQFLFEYFSETQRNKGNFPGRFSGRQFSNSRSEMNVSTLELGDSALYLCASSLAPGGLTYEQYFGPGTRLTVT.

CDR3 sequence (DNA): TGCGCCAGCAGTGCCACTCAGACAGACGGAGCTTTCTTT. It codes for CASSATQTDGAFF. The chain employs TRBV10-2 and TRBJ1-1, with D tentatively TRBD1 (5 bases). Germline CDR1 WSHSY, CDR2 SAAADI. The CDR3 has 13 amino acids. Trimming shortened V by 4 bases and J by 10 bases, and 16 bases separated the two germline ends.

V gene TRBV5-1 combines with J gene TRBJ1-2, with no clear D. The CDR3 sequence is 15 residues long. Trimming left V 0 bases short and J 4 bases short, with 13 bases between. Germline V gene sequence: CDR1 SGHRS, CDR2 YFSETQ. Here the CDR3 reads CASSLDWADRYGYTF. In DNA, the CDR3 is TGCGCCAGCAGCTTGGATTGGGCAGACCGCTATGGCTACACCTTC. Supplemented by reference TRBV5-1 and TRBJ1-2, the full variable domain reads KAGVTQTPRYLIKTRGQQVTLSCSPISGHRSVSWYQQTPGQGLQFLFEYFSETQRNKGNFPGRFSGRQFSNSRSEMNVSTLELGDSALYLCASSLDWADRYGYTFGSGTRLTVV.

V is TRBV10-3 and J is TRBJ2-3; TRBD1 aligns across 10 bases. V was clipped by 6 bases and J by 0 bases; unmatched bases: 3. The CDR3 has 15 residues. Germline CDR1 ENHRY, CDR2 SYGVKD. CDR3 region: CAIRWDRGSTDTQYF. CDR3 DNA sequence: TGTGCCATCAGATGGGACAGGGGTAGCACAGATACGCAGTATTTT.

The V gene is TRBV18, the J gene TRBJ1-2; unclear D gene. The V end lost 2 bases, the J end lost 3 bases, and 16 bases lay between the germline ends. CDR3 size: 16 residues. Germline assignment: CDR1 KGHSH and CDR2 LQKENI. The DNA for the CDR3 is TGTGCCAGCTCACCATTCCCTTCAACAGCCGACTATGGCTACACCTTC. Encoded protein: CASSPFPSTADYGYTF.

The V gene is TRBV10-1, the J gene TRBJ1-6; no definite D call. Germline assignment: CDR1 WNHNN and CDR2 SYGVQD (reference sequence). The CDR3 runs to 12 residues. V lost 7 bases, J lost 8 bases, and 9 bases lay in between. CDR3 sequence (DNA): TGCGCCAGCACCGGGAGAGATTCACCCCTCCACTTT. It specifies CASTGRDSPLHF.

This rearrangement joins TRBV30 to TRBJ1-3, with a weak D call TRBD1 (5 bases). The CDR3 has 17 residues. V dropped 5 bases and J dropped 0 bases, with 20 bases sitting between them. The germline CDR1 and CDR2 sequences are GTSNPN and SVGIG (reference sequence). The CDR3 region is CAWGAAQSSISGNTIYF. As DNA, the CDR3 is TGTGCCTGGGGGGCAGCGCAATCCTCGATCTCTGGAAACACCATATATTTT.

The J gene is TRBJ2-1, the V gene TRBV29-1, with 10 bases identical to TRBD2. The CDR3 sequence is 15 residues long. Trimming at V came to 4 bases and at J to 9 bases, leaving 12 bases not matched to a gene. In germline, CDR1 is SQVTM, CDR2 ANQGSEA. DNA of the CDR3: TGCAGCGTTGGAGGTCTTAGCGGGGGGCCCGGTGAGCAGTTCTTC. Translating it yields CSVGGLSGGPGEQFF.

The V call is TRBV10-3, the J call TRBJ1-3; 7 bases fit TRBD1. Germline trimming cut 10 bases from V and 4 bases from J; bases unmatched to any gene: 4. This CDR3 comprises 12 residues. Germline CDR1 is ENHRY and CDR2 is SYGVKD. In DNA form, the CDR3 reads TGTGCCACACAGGGGTTAGGAAACACCATATATTTT. Its translation is CATQGLGNTIYF.

The chain couples TRBV19 to TRBJ1-3; possible D gene TRBD1, 6 bases. With 3 bases removed from V and 0 bases from J, the gap between germline ends came to 9 bases. The CDR3 is 15 residues long. Germline V gene lookup returns CDR1 LNHDA and CDR2 SQIVND (reference sequence). The CDR3 spells CASSIGTHSGNTIYF. The CDR3 DNA follows: TGTGCCAGTAGTATCGGGACACACTCTGGAAACACCATATATTTT.

The V and J genes are TRBV5-8 and TRBJ2-7, with D maybe TRBD1 (6 bases). Per germline, CDR1 SGHTS and CDR2 YDEGEE. The CDR3 consists of 14 residues. Trimming took off 4 bases at V and 2 bases at J, with 13 bases between the two ends. The CDR3 DNA reads as TGTGCCAGCAGCCGTGGGGGCCGGACCTACGAGCAGTACTTC. This encodes CASSRGGRTYEQYF.

The rearrangement links TRBV27 to TRBJ2-5; 14 bases are shared with TRBD2. Germline loops: CDR1 MNHEY, CDR2 SMNVEV (reference sequence). V dropped 5 bases and J dropped 6; count of bases not matched to a gene: 5. The CDR3 is 15 residues long. The CDR3 sequence is CASSAGLAGGQTQYF. In nucleotides, the CDR3 is TGTGCCAGCAGTGCAGGACTAGCGGGGGGCCAGACCCAGTACTTC.

The chain is built from TRBV6-1 and TRBJ2-7, with 10 bases identical to TRBD1. CDR1 MNHNS and CDR2 SASEGT come from the germline V gene. This CDR3 has 15 amino acids. V lost 3 bases and J lost 0; bases outside the gene matches: 2. The CDR3 DNA is TGTGCCAGCAGTGAGACAGGGGGCGGCTCCTACGAGCAGTACTTC. Translation: CASSETGGGSYEQYF.

The V gene is TRBV19, the J gene TRBJ2-1, with 8 bases identical to TRBD1. Germline CDR1 LNHDA, CDR2 SQIVND (reference sequence). This CDR3 contains 13 residues. After removal of 5 bases from V and 6 bases from J, the junction contained 3 bases not matched to a gene. CDR3 in amino acids: CASSSDRGNEQFF. DNA of the CDR3: TGTGCCAGTAGTTCCGACAGGGGCAATGAGCAGTTCTTC.

DNA for the CDR3: TGTGCCAGCAGCTCAGGACAGGGGACGAACACTGAAGCTTTCTTT. This translates into CASSSGQGTNTEAFF. The chain couples TRBV5-8 to TRBJ1-1; 9 positions agree with TRBD1. The germline gives CDR1 SGHTS, CDR2 YDEGEE. The CDR3 loop spans 15 amino acids. After removal of 3 bases from V and 1 base from J, the junction contained 4 bases not matched to a gene.

This clone has only one observation. The gene calls are TRBV3-1 (or the pseudogene TRBV3-2) and TRBJ1-5; TRBD1 is a possible D gene (6 bases). CDR3 size: 14 residues. Germline loops: CDR1 LGHDT, CDR2 YNNKEL (reference sequence). The V end was cut by 3 bases, the J end by 7 bases, with 13 bases between. The CDR3 reads CASSQLGAGQPQHF. In DNA form, the CDR3 reads TGTGCCAGCAGCCAGTTGGGGGCGGGCCAGCCCCAGCATTTT.

On this clone: Other DNA sequences in this specimen translate into the identical CDR3. This chain connects TRBV20-1 to TRBJ2-7; 8 positions agree with TRBD1. Germline values: CDR1 DFQATT, CDR2 SNEGSKA (reference sequence). J lost 4 bases, V lost 3 bases, and 2 bases had no gene match. CDR3 length equals 12 residues. CDR3 bases: TGCAGTGCTAGTGGGACAGGATACGAGCAGTACTTC. This encodes CSASGTGYEQYF.

This sequence joins TRBV30 and TRBJ1-1; D not resolved. This CDR3 region has 12 residues. V lost 4 bases and J lost 1, with 7 bases in between. The V gene's germline CDR1 is GTSNPN and CDR2 SVGIG (reference sequence). This CDR3 reads CAWTGQNTEAFF. The CDR3 region has the DNA TGTGCCTGGACAGGCCAGAACACTGAAGCTTTCTTT. Together with reference TRBV30 and TRBJ1-1, the CDR3 gives the full variable domain: SQTIHQWPATLVQPVGSPLSLECTVEGTSNPNLYWYRQAAGRGLQLLFYSVGIGQISSEVPQNLSASRPQDRQFILSSKKLLLSDSGFYLCAWTGQNTEAFFGQGTRLTVV.

The table lists this clone with a count of one. The gene calls are TRBV21-1 and TRBJ1-6; TRBD1, the D gene given by the table, was not confirmed from the DNA. TRBV21-1 is shown as a pseudogene. This CDR3 contains 18 residues. The CDR3 bases are TGTGCCAGCAGCAAAGGCGTGGTTAGTCCAGGGGTACAATCACCCCTCCACTTT. Protein: CASSKGVVSPGVQSPLHF.

V gene TRBV4-3 combines with J gene TRBJ1-5; maybe TRBD1 (6 bases). This CDR3 is built from 15 residues. V lost 4 bases, J lost 3 bases, and 13 bases lay in between. The V gene's germline CDR1 is LGHNA and CDR2 YSLEER. CDR3 sequence reads: CASSPRGGPNQPQHF. CDR3 DNA sequence: TGCGCCAGCAGCCCTCGGGGGGGCCCCAATCAGCCCCAGCATTTT.

The chain recombines TRBV19 with TRBJ2-5; no reliable D call. The germline V gene encodes CDR1 LNHDA and CDR2 SQIVND (reference sequence). V was shortened by 3 bases and J by 4 bases, with 9 bases between the two germline ends. CDR3 length: 13 amino acids. Written as DNA, the CDR3 is TGTGCCAGTAGTATTTCGGCAGGAGAGACCCAGTACTTC. Translating it yields CASSISAGETQYF.

The chain uses TRBV4-1 and TRBJ1-6; 9 positions match TRBD1. Germline CDR1 MGHRA, CDR2 YSYEKL. Trimming cost V 0 bases and J 9 bases; bases outside gene matches: 0. The CDR3 spans 14 residues. The CDR3 is CASSQEQGASPLHF. In nucleotides, the CDR3 is TGCGCCAGCAGCCAAGAACAGGGGGCTTCACCCCTCCACTTT.

The V call is TRBV5-6, the J call TRBJ2-5; possibly TRBD1 for D (6 bases). Trimming left V 0 bases short and J 5 bases short, with 11 bases between. The CDR3 is 14 residues long. Germline V gene lookup returns CDR1 SGHDT and CDR2 YYEEEE. The CDR3 DNA follows: TGTGCCAGCAGCTTGGATTGGGGGCGGGAGACCCAGTACTTC. Encoded protein: CASSLDWGRETQYF.